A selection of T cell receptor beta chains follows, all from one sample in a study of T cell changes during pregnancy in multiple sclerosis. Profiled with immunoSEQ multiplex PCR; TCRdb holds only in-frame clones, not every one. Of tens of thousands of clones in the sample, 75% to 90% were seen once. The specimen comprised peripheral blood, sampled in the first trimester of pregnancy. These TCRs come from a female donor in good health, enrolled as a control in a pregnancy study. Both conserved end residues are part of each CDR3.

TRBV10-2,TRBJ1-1,CASPGGRVAMNTEAFF
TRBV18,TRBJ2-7,CASSPGPQGSEQYF
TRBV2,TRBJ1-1,CASSGRSAGNTEAFF
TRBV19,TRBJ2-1,CASSALGRQGSYNEQFF
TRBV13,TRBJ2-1,CASSLRRTSGNEQFF
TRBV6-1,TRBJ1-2,CASMGANYGYTF
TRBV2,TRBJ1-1,CASSDGTSVKNTEAFF
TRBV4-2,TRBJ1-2,CASSQAQGLYGYTF
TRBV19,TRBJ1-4,CASSRITGGEKLFF
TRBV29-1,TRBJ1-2,CSVTGYYGYTF
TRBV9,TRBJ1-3,CASSVEIRGTSGNTIYF
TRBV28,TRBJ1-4,CASSWGGGQGAGEKLFF
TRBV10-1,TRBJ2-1,CASSGPFDREGPNNEQFF
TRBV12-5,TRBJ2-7,CASGLAPSRGSLTYEQYF
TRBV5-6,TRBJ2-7,CASSRQVFYEQYF
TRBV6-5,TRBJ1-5,CASRRQDAQPQHF
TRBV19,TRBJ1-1,CASRTWDRTMNTEAFF
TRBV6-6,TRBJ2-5,CASSYTPGTGQETQYF
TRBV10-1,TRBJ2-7,CASSEGSDPYYEQYF
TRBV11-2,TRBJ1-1,CASSFPNEGRFF
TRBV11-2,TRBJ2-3,CASRPPTTDTQYF
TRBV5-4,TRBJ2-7,CASSSGGLAGPYEQYF
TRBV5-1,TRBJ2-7,CASSLGGRGGKYEQYF
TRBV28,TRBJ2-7,CASKRSGPYEQYF
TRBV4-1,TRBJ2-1,CASSHLRSDEQFF
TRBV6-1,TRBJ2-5,CASHPGQPGGETQYF
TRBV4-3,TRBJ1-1,CASSQEAGATEAFF
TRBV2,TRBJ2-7,CASRTTGGPYEQYF
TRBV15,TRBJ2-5,CATSRGREAETQYF
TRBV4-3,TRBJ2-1,CASSQGAGLNEQFF
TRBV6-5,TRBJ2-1,CASSLADSYNEQFF
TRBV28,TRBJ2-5,CASSFHPSGAGQETQYF
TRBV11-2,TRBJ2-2,CASSLAGTSIGGELFF
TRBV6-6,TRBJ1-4,CASSYSANEKLFF
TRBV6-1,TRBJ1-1,CASKQGGASEAFF
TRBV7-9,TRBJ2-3,CASSHPTSGDTDTQYF
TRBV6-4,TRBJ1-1,CASSDSTPGQCEAFF
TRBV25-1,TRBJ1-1,CASSDGQGETEAFF
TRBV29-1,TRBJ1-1,CSVPGAGEEAFF
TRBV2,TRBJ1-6,CASSVERVRSPLHF
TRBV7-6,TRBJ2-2,CASSLSRWEDNTGELFF